These T cell receptor beta chains were read from a single sample in a study of OX40 agonist ivuxolimab in advanced cancers. Measured with immunoSEQ multiplex PCR; TCRdb has only the in-frame clones, and not every one. The sample has roughly 67,000 clones; approximately 85% are singletons. The source was CD4+ or CD8+ T cells sorted from blood, collected in a trial of the OX40 agonist ivuxolimab. These TCRs come from an adult with an advanced solid tumor such as melanoma, head and neck, liver or kidney cancer. CDR3s include the opening cysteine and the closing phenylalanine or tryptophan. A D gene is named only where the DNA matches it firmly. Clone size appears in some rows only: once, few, many, or a class for an expanded clone.

size: -
V: TRBV9
J: TRBJ1-4
D: TRBD1
CDR3: CASRGTGSNEKLFF
DNA: TGTGCCAGCAGGGGGACAGGGAGTAATGAAAAACTGTTTTTT

size: -
V: TRBV29-1
J: TRBJ2-2
D: -
CDR3: CSVVPRGTGELFF
DNA: TGCAGCGTTGTCCCGAGGGGCACCGGGGAGCTGTTTTTT

size: -
V: TRBV27
J: TRBJ2-7
D: -
CDR3: CASSLSPSSYEQYF
DNA: TGTGCCAGCAGTTTATCTCCTAGTTCCTACGAGCAGTACTTC

size: -
V: TRBV5-1
J: TRBJ1-1
D: -
CDR3: CASWTDGGWNTEAFF
DNA: TGCGCCAGCTGGACGGACGGCGGGTGGAACACTGAAGCTTTCTTT

size: -
V: TRBV28
J: TRBJ2-5
D: -
CDR3: CASNLNGGGETQYF
DNA: TGTGCCAGCAACCTCAATGGGGGAGGAGAGACCCAGTACTTC

size: medium-sized
V: TRBV27
J: TRBJ1-5
D: -
CDR3: CASSLSFLGTQPQHF
DNA: TGTGCCAGCAGTTTATCGTTTCTGGGTACTCAGCCCCAGCATTTT

size: -
V: TRBV5-4
J: TRBJ2-7
D: -
CDR3: CASSLAVGWAGSYEQYF
DNA: TGTGCCAGCAGCTTGGCGGTCGGGTGGGCCGGATCCTACGAGCAGTACTTC

size: -
V: TRBV7-3
J: TRBJ1-2
D: TRBD1
CDR3: CASSHGTANGYTF
DNA: TGTGCCAGCAGCCACGGGACAGCAAATGGCTACACCTTC

size: -
V: TRBV18
J: TRBJ2-3
D: -
CDR3: CASSPGLQPDTQYF
DNA: TGTGCCAGCTCACCCGGACTGCAACCAGATACGCAGTATTTT

size: -
V: TRBV5-1
J: TRBJ1-5
D: TRBD1
CDR3: CASSPGQSNQPQHF
DNA: TGCGCCAGCAGCCCGGGACAGAGCAATCAGCCCCAGCATTTT

size: -
V: TRBV6-5
J: TRBJ1-4
D: -
CDR3: CASSRGQSNEKLFF
DNA: TGTGCCAGCAGCCGCGGACAGTCTAATGAAAAACTGTTTTTT

size: once
V: TRBV4-1
J: TRBJ2-2
D: -
CDR3: CASSQDAGTGELFF
DNA: TGCGCCAGCAGCCAAGATGCGGGAACCGGGGAGCTGTTTTTT

size: -
V: TRBV7-2
J: TRBJ2-3
D: TRBD1
CDR3: CASSAGGTATDTQYF
DNA: TGTGCCAGCAGCGCAGGGGGCACGGCAACAGATACGCAGTATTTT

size: -
V: TRBV7-9
J: TRBJ1-2
D: TRBD1
CDR3: CASSTQTGNGYTF
DNA: TGTGCCAGCAGCACCCAGACAGGGAATGGCTACACCTTC

size: -
V: TRBV18
J: TRBJ1-4
D: -
CDR3: CASSPARVDEKLFF
DNA: TGTGCCAGCTCACCAGCCAGGGTGGATGAAAAACTGTTTTTT

size: -
V: TRBV5-5
J: TRBJ1-6
D: TRBD1
CDR3: CASSFEGARGVYNSPLHF
DNA: TGTGCCAGCAGCTTTGAGGGGGCACGAGGGGTTTATAATTCACCCCTCCACTTT

size: many
V: TRBV25-1
J: TRBJ2-7
D: -
CDR3: CASSGAGQTYEQYF
DNA: TGTGCCAGCAGTGGGGCGGGACAGACTTACGAGCAGTACTTC

size: -
V: TRBV19
J: TRBJ2-7
D: -
CDR3: CASSIDVGQTYEQYF
DNA: TGTGCCAGTAGTATAGATGTTGGACAGACCTACGAGCAGTACTTC

size: -
V: TRBV7-9
J: TRBJ1-3
D: -
CDR3: CASSLIGSGNTIYF
DNA: TGTGCCAGCAGCTTGATAGGCTCTGGAAACACCATATATTTT

size: -
V: TRBV6-5
J: TRBJ2-7
D: -
CDR3: CASSYQGLGQYF
DNA: TGTGCCAGCAGTTACCAGGGGTTGGGGCAGTACTTC

size: -
V: TRBV28
J: TRBJ2-5
D: -
CDR3: CASSFSQKETQYF
DNA: TGTGCCAGCAGTTTCAGTCAAAAAGAGACCCAGTACTTC

size: -
V: TRBV5-4
J: TRBJ1-2
D: -
CDR3: CASRVFEFSYGYTF
DNA: TGTGCCAGCAGGGTCTTCGAGTTTTCCTATGGCTACACCTTC

size: -
V: TRBV28
J: TRBJ2-7
D: -
CDR3: CATKTVGGREFLDF
DNA: TGTGCCACGAAAACCGTAGGCGGAAGAGAGTTTTTGGACTTC

size: -
V: TRBV6-1
J: TRBJ1-6
D: -
CDR3: CASSLNGSPLHF
DNA: TGTGCCAGCAGTCTTAACGGGTCGCCCCTCCACTTT

size: -
V: TRBV5-5
J: TRBJ1-5
D: -
CDR3: CASSYDLVNQPQHF
DNA: TGTGCCAGCAGCTACGACCTCGTAAATCAGCCCCAGCATTTT

size: -
V: TRBV19
J: TRBJ1-1
D: -
CDR3: CASMRSPSGNTEAFF
DNA: TGTGCCAGTATGAGGTCCCCGAGCGGGAACACTGAAGCTTTCTTT